The rows below give T cell receptor beta chains drawn from one sample of a study of CD8 T cells in Susac syndrome. MiXCR, applied by TCRdb to the immunoSEQ multiplex PCR reads, yields one record per CDR3 protein. The sample holds about 150,000 distinct CDR3 sequences, roughly 94% seen once. Sequencing was performed on CD4+ T cells from PBMCs. The origin of the receptors is a human donor in good health. CDR3s include the opening cysteine and the closing phenylalanine or tryptophan. A D gene is named only where the DNA matches it firmly. Part of the rows lack a size; the others show once, few, many or a class for expanded clones.

CDR3 DNA | CDR3 protein | clone size | J gene | V gene | D gene
TGTGCCAGCAGTTTTACGGGTTCAGAAGCTTTCTTT | CASSFTGSEAFF | NA | TRBJ1-1 | TRBV12-3/TRBV12-4 | NA
TGTGCCAGCAGCTCACAGGGGCCAAACTATGGCTACACCTTC | CASSSQGPNYGYTF | NA | TRBJ1-2 | TRBV12-3/TRBV12-4 | TRBD1
TGTGCCAGCATCCACCCGGGCGCTAGCGACTACAATGAGCAGTTCTTC | CASIHPGASDYNEQFF | NA | TRBJ2-1 | TRBV7-9 | NA
TGTGCCAGCAGCTGGAAACAGGGGGAGACTGAAGCTTTCTTT | CASSWKQGETEAFF | NA | TRBJ1-1 | TRBV5-6 | TRBD1
TGCGCCAGCAGCCAATCCCTCAGCACAGATACGCAGTATTTT | CASSQSLSTDTQYF | NA | TRBJ2-3 | TRBV4-1 | NA
TGCAGCGTTGACAAAGGACAGGTAGGCACTGAAGCTTTCTTT | CSVDKGQVGTEAFF | NA | TRBJ1-1 | TRBV29-1 | TRBD1
TGTGCCATCAGTGAGTCGATTGGTCGGGGGGGAAATGAGCAGTTCTTC | CAISESIGRGGNEQFF | NA | TRBJ2-1 | TRBV10-3 | TRBD2
TGTGCCAGCAGCGTTGACAGGGGGGGGTTTCAGTACTTC | CASSVDRGGFQYF | NA | TRBJ2-5 | TRBV5-4 | TRBD1
TGCAGTGCTAGAGCCGGGACTAGTTGGGAGACCCAGTACTTC | CSARAGTSWETQYF | NA | TRBJ2-5 | TRBV20-1 | TRBD2
TGTGCCAGCAGCTTCGGGACACAGAGCACAGATACGCAGTATTTT | CASSFGTQSTDTQYF | NA | TRBJ2-3 | TRBV6-1 | NA
TGTGCCGGGAGACTAGCGGGAGTGGGAGAGCAGTACTTC | CAGRLAGVGEQYF | NA | TRBJ2-7 | TRBV6-1 | TRBD2
TGTGCCAGCAGAGAACAGGCCACCTATGGCTACACCTTC | CASREQATYGYTF | NA | TRBJ1-2 | TRBV6-1 | NA
TGCGCCAGCAGCGAACGAGCTACCTCTGGACTAGCGGGAGGCAAGCCCCACTACGAGCAGTACTTC | CASSERATSGLAGGKPHYEQYF | NA | TRBJ2-7 | TRBV4-1 | TRBD2
TGTGCCAGCAGCGTTGTAACAGGGACAGGAGCAGATACGCAGTATTTT | CASSVVTGTGADTQYF | NA | TRBJ2-3 | TRBV11-2 | TRBD1
TGTGCCAGCAGTTTTGATGCGGTCGGGGGCTTGGCTTTCTTT | CASSFDAVGGLAFF | NA | TRBJ1-1 | TRBV12-3/TRBV12-4 | NA
TGTGCCAGCAGTGACTGCGTCCTAAAGATACAGCAGTTCTTC | CASSDCVLKIQQFF | NA | TRBJ2-1 | TRBV6-4 | NA
TGTGCCAGCAGTTTATCGATCGGGGGGTCCCACGAGCAGTACTTC | CASSLSIGGSHEQYF | NA | TRBJ2-7 | TRBV27 | TRBD2
TGTGCCAGCAGCCGACAGGGCCCTGGGGCCAACGTCCTGACTTTC | CASSRQGPGANVLTF | NA | TRBJ2-6 | TRBV7-2 | TRBD1
TGTGCTAGCAGCTTAACAGGGATGAGAGAGACCCAGTACTTC | CASSLTGMRETQYF | NA | TRBJ2-5 | TRBV7-6 | NA
TGTGCCAGCAGCGTGACTAGCGGGCAAGAGACCCAGTACTTC | CASSVTSGQETQYF | NA | TRBJ2-5 | TRBV9 | TRBD2
TGTGCCAGCAGCTGGGACAGGATTTCCTACGAGCAGTACTTC | CASSWDRISYEQYF | NA | TRBJ2-7 | TRBV5-5 | TRBD1
TGTGCCAGCAGTTTGAGGGCGCAGGCCTACAATGAGCAGTTCTTC | CASSLRAQAYNEQFF | NA | TRBJ2-1 | TRBV27 | NA
TGTGCCAGCTCACCGCGGGACAGCTACGAGCAGTACTTC | CASSPRDSYEQYF | few | TRBJ2-7 | TRBV5-4 | NA
TGCAGTGCTAGTTCGCCTAGCGGGAGTTACGAGCAGTACTTC | CSASSPSGSYEQYF | NA | TRBJ2-7 | TRBV20-1 | TRBD2
TGCGCCAGCAGCTGGCAGGGCTACAATGAGCAGTTCTTC | CASSWQGYNEQFF | NA | TRBJ2-1 | TRBV5-1 | NA
TGTGCCAGCTCACCACGCCGGGGAGGGGAGGCCCAGTACTTC | CASSPRRGGEAQYF | NA | TRBJ2-5 | TRBV18 | TRBD2
TGCAGTGCTGAACTGGGGACTCTCTTCTACGAGCAGTACTTC | CSAELGTLFYEQYF | once | TRBJ2-7 | TRBV20-1 | NA
TGTGCCAGCAGCTTAGGGGTCTGGCGCTTGAGCTCCTACAATGAGCAGTTCTTC | CASSLGVWRLSSYNEQFF | NA | TRBJ2-1 | TRBV7-8 | NA
TGTGCCACCCAGGCCGGGCACAATGGCTACACCTTC | CATQAGHNGYTF | NA | TRBJ1-2 | TRBV28 | NA
TGTGCCAGCAGGACGACAGGGGGTCGTGGCTACACCTTC | CASRTTGGRGYTF | once | TRBJ1-2 | TRBV6-5 | TRBD1
TGTGCCAGCAGCCGCCTGGACTTTTACGAGCAGTACTTC | CASSRLDFYEQYF | NA | TRBJ2-7 | TRBV7-2 | NA
TGTGCCAGTAGTATTGGCAAGGAGAAGAACACTGAAGCTTTCTTT | CASSIGKEKNTEAFF | NA | TRBJ1-1 | TRBV19 | NA
TGTGCCAGCATCCCTATCGGAGGACTTTATAGCAATCAGCCCCAGCATTTT | CASIPIGGLYSNQPQHF | NA | TRBJ1-5 | TRBV27 | NA
TGTGCCAGCAGCTTATATGGACAGGGCTCAAGCTCCTACGAGCAGTACTTC | CASSLYGQGSSSYEQYF | NA | TRBJ2-7 | TRBV6-5 | TRBD1
TGTGCCAGCTCCCTGGCGGGAGGCACAGATACGCAGTATTTT | CASSLAGGTDTQYF | few | TRBJ2-3 | TRBV18 | TRBD2
TGTGCCAGCAGCCTAGGCCGTGGTTCCCCCTACGAGCAGTACTTC | CASSLGRGSPYEQYF | NA | TRBJ2-7 | TRBV11-2 | NA
TGTGCCAGCAGTGGATTAGCGGGAGGCTCCACAGATACGCAGTATTTT | CASSGLAGGSTDTQYF | NA | TRBJ2-3 | TRBV6-1 | TRBD2
TGTGCCACCAGCAAAGGACAGGGAAATCAGCCCCAGCATTTT | CATSKGQGNQPQHF | NA | TRBJ1-5 | TRBV15 | TRBD1
TGTGCCACCAGCACCCGACAGGGGGCCTTTCAAGAGACCCAGTACTTC | CATSTRQGAFQETQYF | NA | TRBJ2-5 | TRBV15 | TRBD1
TGCAGTGTGAGGGACAGGATCAATCAGCCCCAGCATTTT | CSVRDRINQPQHF | NA | TRBJ1-5 | TRBV20-1 | TRBD1
TGCGCCAGCAGCCGCGACAGGGTAGCGGGCGAGCAGTACTTC | CASSRDRVAGEQYF | NA | TRBJ2-7 | TRBV4-1 | NA
TGTGCCAGCAGCTTAGCCCGGGCATGGGATACGCAGTATTTT | CASSLARAWDTQYF | NA | TRBJ2-3 | TRBV7-9 | NA
TGTGCCAGCTCACCACCCTTAGATCTTACCTATGGCTACACCTTC | CASSPPLDLTYGYTF | NA | TRBJ1-2 | TRBV18 | NA
TGTGCCAGCAGTTTCGGACAGGGGGTAGGCTACACCTTC | CASSFGQGVGYTF | NA | TRBJ1-2 | TRBV28 | TRBD1
TGTGCCAGCAGTGCCCAAATCTATGGCTACACCTTC | CASSAQIYGYTF | NA | TRBJ1-2 | TRBV2 | NA
TGTGCCAGCAGCTCCCACAGGGGCAGGGGTCCCTCTGGGGCCAACGTCCTGACTTTC | CASSSHRGRGPSGANVLTF | NA | TRBJ2-6 | TRBV5-4 | TRBD1
TGTGCCAGCAGCTTGAGGCGGCGACAAGAGACCCAGTACTTC | CASSLRRRQETQYF | NA | TRBJ2-5 | TRBV5-4 | NA
TGCAGTGCTAGGGTATACGGGAGTGAGGGGGAGCTGTTTTTT | CSARVYGSEGELFF | NA | TRBJ2-2 | TRBV20-1 | NA
TGTGCCACCAGTGACCCGTATAGGGTTGGCACAGATACGCAGTATTTT | CATSDPYRVGTDTQYF | NA | TRBJ2-3 | TRBV24-1 | NA
TGTGCCAGCAGTTTTATTCGAAACGAGCAGTACTTC | CASSFIRNEQYF | NA | TRBJ2-7 | TRBV12-3/TRBV12-4 | NA
TGTGCCAGCAGCTTGGTGATTCCGGGACGGTGGAATAACTATGGCTACACCTTC | CASSLVIPGRWNNYGYTF | NA | TRBJ1-2 | TRBV5-4 | NA
TGCAGTGCTAGCCAACTAGCGGGTACAAGAGAGGCCCAGTACTTC | CSASQLAGTREAQYF | NA | TRBJ2-5 | TRBV20-1 | TRBD2
TGTGCCATCAGTGAGTTCCAGCGGACCACAGATACGCAGTATTTT | CAISEFQRTTDTQYF | NA | TRBJ2-3 | TRBV10-3 | NA
TGCAGTGCTAGACCCGCTAGCGGACTCTACAATGAGCAGTTCTTC | CSARPASGLYNEQFF | NA | TRBJ2-1 | TRBV20-1 | TRBD2